These T cell receptor beta chains were read from a single sample in a study of T cell repertoires in cytomegalovirus infection. From the reads, TCRdb called clonotypes with MiXCR, one entry per CDR3 protein. The table has just under 550,000 distinct CDR3 sequences, 26% seen once. The sample was PBMCs. Receptor source: a human donor in good health (CMV status not recorded). Some clones in this sample may be carry-over from other donors' samples. Both conserved end residues are part of each CDR3. The D gene is left open where the match is weak. Not every row has a clone size; where given, it reads once, few, many or a size class.

NA	NA	TRBV6-5	TRBJ2-1	TGTGCCAGCACAAAACTAGCCGAACGAGAGAATGAGCAGTTCTTC	CASTKLAERENEQFF
many	NA	TRBV7-2	TRBJ2-3	TGTGCCAGCAGCTTAAGTCGGTCCCGTTTAAGGGATACGCAGTATTTT	CASSLSRSRLRDTQYF
once	NA	TRBV6-1	TRBJ1-2	TGTGCCAGCAGTGAATATCCCCGTGGCTACACCTTC	CASSEYPRGYTF
few	NA	TRBV7-9	TRBJ2-4	TGTGCCAGCAGCCCGGAGGGGGGCGCGGGGAACATTCAGTACTTC	CASSPEGGAGNIQYF
NA	NA	TRBV7-9	TRBJ1-1	TGTGCCAGCGAGGGCAGGGTGGGCACTGAAGCTTTCTTT	CASEGRVGTEAFF
many	NA	TRBV7-2	TRBJ1-3	TGTGCCAGCAGCTTAAAGTCAGGAGCTGGAAACACCATATATTTT	CASSLKSGAGNTIYF
many	NA	TRBV7-6	TRBJ1-4	TGTGCCAGCAGCTTTGGGGCGAAGGATGAAAAACTGTTTTTT	CASSFGAKDEKLFF
NA	NA	TRBV6-5	TRBJ1-2	TGTGCCAGCACCACTCGGGTTTTAGGCTATGGCTACACCTTC	CASTTRVLGYGYTF
many	TRBD2	TRBV6-1	TRBJ2-5	TGTGCCAGCAGTGAACGGACTAGCGGGAAAGAGACCCAGTACTTC	CASSERTSGKETQYF
few	NA	TRBV6-1	TRBJ2-3	TGTGCCAGCAGTGAAGCGCGTGGGAGAGCAGATACGCAGTATTTT	CASSEARGRADTQYF
few	NA	TRBV6-1	TRBJ2-1	TGTGCCAGCAGTGAGGGTCCCATCTCCTACAATGAGCAGTTCTTC	CASSEGPISYNEQFF
many	NA	TRBV28	TRBJ2-7	TGTGCCAGCAGTTCCCCTAGCGACTACGAGCAGTACTTC	CASSSPSDYEQYF
NA	TRBD2	TRBV15	TRBJ2-3	TGTGCCACCAGCATCTTAGCGGGAGAGTCAGATACGCAGTATTTT	CATSILAGESDTQYF
many	NA	TRBV7-2	TRBJ1-1	TGTGCCAGCAGCATATGGAGGGACACTGAAGCTTTCTTT	CASSIWRDTEAFF
few	NA	TRBV20-1	TRBJ1-1	TGCAGTGCTAGTTCTTACGCTGAAGCTTTCTTT	CSASSYAEAFF
few	NA	TRBV7-2	TRBJ2-1	TGTGCCAGCAGCGCACAGGGTCTAAATGAGCAGTTCTTC	CASSAQGLNEQFF
few	TRBD1	TRBV20-1	TRBJ1-1	TGCAGTGTTACCGTACCAGGGGGTGAAGCTTTCTTT	CSVTVPGGEAFF
many	NA	TRBV7-6	TRBJ1-5	TGTGCCAGCAGCTTAGGAGTGTGGAGGAGCAATCAGCCCCAGCATTTT	CASSLGVWRSNQPQHF
NA	NA	TRBV20-1	TRBJ2-5	TGCAGTGCTAGAGATCTGTCTAGCGCCCGACTCCAAGAGACCCAGTACTTC	CSARDLSSARLQETQYF
few	NA	TRBV6-1	TRBJ1-1	TGTGCCAGCACCCCCCGGGGGAACACTGAAGCTTTCTTT	CASTPRGNTEAFF
NA	TRBD2	TRBV4-1	TRBJ2-3	TGCGCCAGCAGCCGCCGACTAGCGGGTTCTAGCACAGATACGCAGTATTTT	CASSRRLAGSSTDTQYF
many	NA	TRBV7-2	TRBJ2-3	TGTGCCAGCAGCCGAAAGGGGGAGGATACGCAGTATTTT	CASSRKGEDTQYF
few	TRBD2	TRBV7-8	TRBJ2-1	TGTGCCAGCAGCTTCCGGGAGGGCGAATACAATGAGCAGTTCTTC	CASSFREGEYNEQFF
few	NA	TRBV12-3/TRBV12-4	TRBJ2-5	TGTGCCAGCAGTAAGGTGGGGCGGGAGACCCAGTACTTC	CASSKVGRETQYF
few	NA	TRBV15	TRBJ1-2	TGTGCCACCAGCACAAGATCTCGCCTCCGGGACAACTATGGCTACACCTTC	CATSTRSRLRDNYGYTF
many	NA	TRBV7-2	TRBJ2-3	TGTGCCAGCAGTCCCAGCTCATCCACAGATACGCAGTATTTT	CASSPSSSTDTQYF
once	NA	TRBV7-2	TRBJ1-5	TGTGCCAGCAGCTTAGTGCGGGCAGGGCTGGGTCAGCCCCAGCATTTT	CASSLVRAGLGQPQHF